Below, 26 T cell receptor beta chains from the same sample are listed, as sequenced in a study of control samples from healthy donors and cancer patients. Sequenced by immunoSEQ multiplex PCR; TCRdb stores in-frame clones only, minus some. The sample carries 170,000 or so clones, 90% recorded once. The sample comprised blood. These receptors were taken from a woman in her fifties or sixties in good health.

This chain joins TRBV7-8 and TRBJ1-5, with D unclear. Germline-derived CDR1 and CDR2 are SGHVS and FQNEAQ. Trimming removed 4 bases from V and 4 bases from J, with 8 bases in between. The CDR3 sequence is 13 residues long. The CDR3 DNA reads as TGTGCCAGCAGCTCAGGTACAAATCAGCCCCAGCATTTT. It encodes CASSSGTNQPQHF.

CDR3 loop: CASSLGQGFRQPQHF. Here the CDR3 DNA reads TGTGCCAGCAGCCTTGGACAGGGTTTTCGTCAGCCCCAGCATTTT. This chain links TRBV6-2 or TRBV6-3 with TRBJ1-5, with TRBD1 identical over 8 bases. In germline, CDR1 is MNHEY, CDR2 SVGEGT. The J segment lost 6 bases and the V segment lost 6 bases, leaving 10 bases of the junction unmatched. CDR3 size: 15 residues.

The chain carries TRBV9 and TRBJ2-6, with 7 bases lining up with TRBD2. From germline, CDR1 is SGDLS and CDR2 YYNGEE. The CDR3 covers 19 residues. V trimming: 3 bases; J trimming: 0 bases; junction bases outside the gene matches: 12. CDR3 DNA sequence: TGTGCCAGCAGCGGAATTTTGGGTAGCGGGTCCTCTGGGGCCAACGTCCTGACTTTC. Amino acids: CASSGILGSGSSGANVLTF.

The V gene is TRBV4-1, the J gene TRBJ1-5; the D gene is possibly TRBD1 (5 bases). The V and J ends lost 4 bases and 0 bases respectively, with 13 bases between them. The germline CDR1 and CDR2 sequences are MGHRA and YSYEKL. This CDR3 is built from 16 residues. The DNA of the CDR3 is TGCGCCAGCAGCCCCTTCACAGGTACTAGCAATCAGCCCCAGCATTTT. Translation: CASSPFTGTSNQPQHF.

This chain links TRBV9 with TRBJ2-1; possibly TRBD2 for D (6 bases). In germline, CDR1 is SGDLS, CDR2 YYNGEE. Trimming took off 0 bases at V and 1 base at J, with 14 bases between the two ends. The CDR3 covers 17 residues. The chain's CDR3 is CASSVATGLRSYNEQFF. The CDR3 nucleotides are TGTGCCAGCAGCGTAGCTACAGGACTACGGTCCTACAATGAGCAGTTCTTC.

The chain recombines TRBV7-2 with TRBJ2-1, with no clear D. The V and J ends lost 6 bases and 5 bases respectively, with 14 bases between them. The CDR3 has 14 amino acids. CDR1 is SGHTA, CDR2 FQGNSA, per germline. CDR3 DNA: TGTGCCAGCAGGACGACCCCGAGCGACAATGAGCAGTTCTTC. It is translated as CASRTTPSDNEQFF.

The rearrangement uses TRBV19 and TRBJ1-5; 7 nucleotides agree with TRBD1. The V gene end was trimmed by 7 bases and the J gene end by 7 bases; junction bases not matched to a gene: 10. Germline V gene data show CDR1 as LNHDA and CDR2 as SQIVND (reference sequence). This CDR3 spans 14 amino acids. CDR3 coding DNA: TGTGCCAGTACCTACAGGGGAATGGGGCAGCCCCAGCATTTT. It translates to CASTYRGMGQPQHF.

V is TRBV4-3 and J is TRBJ1-1, with D unresolved. CDR1 LGHNA and CDR2 YSLEER come from the germline V gene. V lost 4 bases and J 7 bases, leaving 7 bases between the germline ends. The CDR3 totals 11 residues. The CDR3 bases are TGCGCCAGCAGCCGGAGTGGTGAAGCTTTCTTT. Amino acids: CASSRSGEAFF.

The V gene is TRBV27, the J gene TRBJ1-1; D remains ambiguous. V was clipped by 6 bases and J by 4 bases, with 9 bases between them. Germline values: CDR1 MNHEY, CDR2 SMNVEV (reference sequence). The CDR3 loop spans 12 amino acids. CDR3 bases: TGTGCCAGCAGCCCCGGAGGCACTGAAGCTTTCTTT. Residues: CASSPGGTEAFF.

The chain recombines TRBV5-1 with TRBJ2-2; a weak D match, TRBD1 (5 bases). Per the germline V gene, CDR1 is SGHRS and CDR2 is YFSETQ. The V end lost 1 base, the J end lost 5 bases, and 15 bases lay between the germline ends. CDR3 length equals 16 residues. CDR3 DNA: TGCGCCAGCAGCTTGATCAGGGCGGTTGGGACCGGGGAGCTGTTTTTT. It translates to CASSLIRAVGTGELFF.

This chain links TRBV28 with TRBJ2-5; 10 bases line up with TRBD1. Unmatched junction bases numbered 6, after V lost 5 bases and J lost 0 bases. Germline assignment: CDR1 MDHEN and CDR2 SYDVKM. CDR3 length: 16 residues. CDR3 DNA: TGTGCCAGCAGTCCCGGGACAGGGGTGGACCAAGAGACCCAGTACTTC. It encodes CASSPGTGVDQETQYF.

The chain is built from TRBV28 and TRBJ1-2; 12 bases map to TRBD1. Looked up from germline, CDR1 is MDHEN and CDR2 is SYDVKM. CDR3 length: 14 amino acids. Trimming cost V 5 bases and J 6 bases; bases outside gene matches: 4. The CDR3: CASSPWDRGHGYTF. In DNA, the CDR3 is TGTGCCAGCAGTCCTTGGGACAGGGGGCATGGCTACACCTTC.

The chain recombines TRBV29-1 with TRBJ1-1; the D gene is possibly TRBD1 (5 bases). This CDR3 is built from 13 residues. Trimming took off 1 base at V and 4 bases at J, with 10 bases between the two ends. Germline V CDR1 and CDR2: SQVTM, ANQGSEA. This chain's CDR3 is CSVEAQERTEAFF. The CDR3 nucleotides are TGCAGCGTTGAAGCACAGGAACGCACTGAAGCTTTCTTT.

The chain employs TRBV29-1 and TRBJ2-1; TRBD2 aligns across 7 bases. After removal of 8 bases from V and 0 bases from J, the junction contained 7 bases not matched to a gene. The germline V gene has CDR1 SQVTM and CDR2 ANQGSEA. The CDR3 spans 14 residues. CDR3 loop: CSSRGGGSYNEQFF. In nucleotides, the CDR3 is TGCAGCTCCCGTGGGGGGGGCTCCTACAATGAGCAGTTCTTC.

V is TRBV9 and J is TRBJ2-1; no firm D call. CDR3 length: 13 amino acids. V was pared by 0 bases and J by 10 bases, with 11 bases between. Germline assignment: CDR1 SGDLS and CDR2 YYNGEE. The CDR3 DNA follows: TGTGCCAGCAGCGTAGAAGGGTTGCGGGAGCAGTTCTTC. The encoded protein is CASSVEGLREQFF.

The rearrangement joins TRBV5-6 to TRBJ2-1; no clear D. The CDR3 is made up of 13 amino acids. In germline, CDR1 is SGHDT, CDR2 YYEEEE. The V gene lost 5 bases and the J gene lost 3 bases, with 9 bases spanning the gap. CDR3 region: CASRRALYNEQFF. The CDR3 DNA reads as TGTGCCAGCAGACGGGCGCTCTACAATGAGCAGTTCTTC.

The chain carries TRBV18 and TRBJ1-4; no clear D. Germline V gene lookup returns CDR1 KGHSH and CDR2 LQKENI. This CDR3 region has 13 residues. The germline V and J ends were trimmed by 2 bases and 12 bases, with 13 bases remaining between them. In DNA, the CDR3 is TGTGCCAGCTCACCAAGCCGAGGGTCGGAACTGTTTTTT. Protein product: CASSPSRGSELFF.

The chain employs TRBV29-1 and TRBJ1-2, with 7 bases identical to TRBD1. CDR3 length equals 13 residues. V gave up 7 bases and J gave up 1 base; unmatched junction bases: 6. Germline CDR1 reads SQVTM; CDR2 reads ANQGSEA. As DNA, the CDR3 is TGCAGCGCACTGGACAGGCTTAACTATGGCTACACCTTC. Its translation: CSALDRLNYGYTF.

This clone was found a few times. The J gene is TRBJ2-7, the V gene TRBV10-3; D gene uncertain. Between the trimmed V and J ends, which lost 6 bases and 2 bases, there was a span of 14 bases. Germline CDR1 is ENHRY and CDR2 is SYGVKD. This CDR3 contains 14 residues. The CDR3 coding sequence is TGTGCCATCAGGGCAACGAGCCATCCCTACGAGCAGTACTTC. It yields the protein CAIRATSHPYEQYF.

The rearrangement uses TRBV5-4 and TRBJ1-1, with 10 positions matching TRBD1. V lost 4 bases and J lost 6; bases outside the gene matches: 9. Germline-derived CDR1 and CDR2 are SGHNT and YYREEE (reference sequence). CDR3 length equals 15 residues. The CDR3, as DNA: TGTGCCAGCAGCGGTAGGGGACAGGGGAGCCCTGAAGCTTTCTTT. It is translated as CASSGRGQGSPEAFF.

This clone has only a few counts. The CDR3, as DNA: TGTGCCAGCAGCGTTGGACTAGCGCACCAAGAGACCCAGTACTTC. It encodes CASSVGLAHQETQYF. V gene TRBV7-3 combines with J gene TRBJ2-5, with TRBD2 identical over 9 bases. The CDR3 has 15 residues. Losses at the gene ends were 5 bases for V and 0 bases for J; bases not matched to a gene: 4. Germline V gives CDR1 SGHTA, CDR2 FQGTGA.

The chain joins TRBV7-9 to TRBJ2-1; 9 bases agree with TRBD2. The V segment lost 3 bases and the J segment 8 bases; nucleotides outside the gene matches: 5. This CDR3 comprises 14 residues. CDR1 and CDR2 (germline): SEHNR, FQNEAQ (reference sequence). The CDR3 loop reads CASSLGTSIYEQFF. DNA of the CDR3: TGTGCCAGCAGCTTGGGGACTAGCATATATGAGCAGTTCTTC.

This clone is a singleton in its sample. This chain joins TRBV3-1 (or the pseudogene TRBV3-2) and TRBJ1-6; tentative D call: TRBD1 (5 bases). The ends were cut back, 5 bases at V and 10 bases at J, with 15 bases in the middle. The CDR3 loop spans 14 amino acids. Germline V gene sequence: CDR1 LGHDT, CDR2 YNNKEL (reference sequence). The CDR3 protein is CASSVVMGESPLHF. The CDR3 DNA reads TGTGCCAGCAGCGTCGTCATGGGGGAGTCACCCCTCCACTTT.

The J gene is TRBJ2-1, the V gene TRBV30; 9 nucleotides agree with TRBD1. Looked up from germline, CDR1 is GTSNPN and CDR2 is SVGIG (reference sequence). The junction had 0 bases not matched to a gene; V was cut back by 1 base and J by 2 bases. The CDR3 runs to 14 residues. CDR3 coding DNA: TGTGCCTGGAGTGGACAGGGGGCCTACAATGAGCAGTTCTTC. Translating gives CAWSGQGAYNEQFF.

The J gene is TRBJ2-4, the V gene TRBV4-3; a possible D gene is TRBD1 (5 bases). The germline CDR1 and CDR2 sequences are LGHNA and YSLEER. Trimming took off 4 bases at V and 7 bases at J, with 14 bases between the two ends. The CDR3 runs 14 residues. CDR3 protein: CASSLDSSRNIQYF. In DNA form, the CDR3 reads TGCGCCAGCAGCCTAGACAGTAGCAGGAACATTCAGTACTTC.

The V call is TRBV5-1, the J call TRBJ2-3; tentatively, D is TRBD2 (5 bases). Germline CDR1 is SGHRS and CDR2 is YFSETQ. The length of the CDR3 is 14 residues. V shed 6 bases and J shed 2 bases, with 13 bases lying between them. This CDR3 is CASMETINTDTQYF. CDR3 in DNA: TGCGCCAGCATGGAGACTATTAACACAGATACGCAGTATTTT.